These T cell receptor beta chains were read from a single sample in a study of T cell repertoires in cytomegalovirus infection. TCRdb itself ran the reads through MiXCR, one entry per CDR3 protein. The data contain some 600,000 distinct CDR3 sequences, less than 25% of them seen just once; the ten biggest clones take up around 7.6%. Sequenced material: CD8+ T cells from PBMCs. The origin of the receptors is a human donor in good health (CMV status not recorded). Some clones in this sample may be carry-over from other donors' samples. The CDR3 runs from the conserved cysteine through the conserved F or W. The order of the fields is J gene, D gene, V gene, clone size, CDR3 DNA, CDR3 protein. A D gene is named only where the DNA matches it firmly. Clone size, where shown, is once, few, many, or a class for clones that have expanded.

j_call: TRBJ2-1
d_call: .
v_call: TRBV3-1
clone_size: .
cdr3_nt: TGTGCCAGCAGCCGTCAAAGGGGGACCGACAATGAGCAGTTCTTC
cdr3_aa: CASSRQRGTDNEQFF

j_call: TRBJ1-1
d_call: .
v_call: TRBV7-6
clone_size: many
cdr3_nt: TGTGCCAGCAGCTTATCCCGGGGGCTCAGCACTGAAGCTTTCTTT
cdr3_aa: CASSLSRGLSTEAFF

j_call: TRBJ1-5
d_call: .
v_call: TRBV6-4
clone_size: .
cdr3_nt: TGTGCCAGCAGTGTTCGACTCGTCGATCAGCCCCAGCATTTT
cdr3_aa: CASSVRLVDQPQHF

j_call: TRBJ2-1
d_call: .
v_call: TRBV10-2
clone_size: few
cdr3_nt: TGCGCCAGCAGTGGGGGGGCCCTCGCACGGGAGCAGTTCTTC
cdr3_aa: CASSGGALAREQFF

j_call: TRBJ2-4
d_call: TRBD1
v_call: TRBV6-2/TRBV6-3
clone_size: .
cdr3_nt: TGTGCCAGCAGTTACCCGCCACAGGGGCTAGTCAAAAACATTCAGTACTTC
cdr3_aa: CASSYPPQGLVKNIQYF

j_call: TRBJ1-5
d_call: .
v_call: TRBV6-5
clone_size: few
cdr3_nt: TGTGCCAGCAGTTACTCGCTAAGAAGCAATCAGCCCCAGCATTTT
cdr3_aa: CASSYSLRSNQPQHF

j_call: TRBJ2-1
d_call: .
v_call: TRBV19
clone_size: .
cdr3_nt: TGTGCCAGTAGTATAGAGTTCTCCTACAATGAGCAGTTCTTC
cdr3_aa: CASSIEFSYNEQFF

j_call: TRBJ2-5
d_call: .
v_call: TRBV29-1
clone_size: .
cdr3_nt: TGCAGCGCTATCCTGGTGGCCGGTGAGACCCAGTACTTC
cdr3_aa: CSAILVAGETQYF

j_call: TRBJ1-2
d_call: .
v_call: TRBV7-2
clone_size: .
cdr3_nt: TGTGCCAGCCCCCTCCGGCCATATGGCTACACCTTC
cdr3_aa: CASPLRPYGYTF

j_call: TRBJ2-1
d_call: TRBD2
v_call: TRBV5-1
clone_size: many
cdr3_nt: TGCGCCAGCAGCTTGGCTAGCGGGACCTACAATGAGCAGTTCTTC
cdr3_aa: CASSLASGTYNEQFF

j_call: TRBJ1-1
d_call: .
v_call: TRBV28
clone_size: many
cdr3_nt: TGTGCCAGCAGTCTCGCCGGGAATGAAGCTTTCTTT
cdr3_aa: CASSLAGNEAFF

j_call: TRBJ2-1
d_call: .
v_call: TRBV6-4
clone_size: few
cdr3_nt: TGTGCCAGCAGTGAGTCTGGGGGGTCCTACAATGAGCAGTTCTTC
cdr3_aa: CASSESGGSYNEQFF

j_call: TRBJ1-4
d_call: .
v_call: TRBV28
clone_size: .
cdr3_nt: TGTGCCAGCAGTTTTAAAAGGAGCAAACCCCAGCGGGAAAAACTGTTTTTT
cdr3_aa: CASSFKRSKPQREKLFF

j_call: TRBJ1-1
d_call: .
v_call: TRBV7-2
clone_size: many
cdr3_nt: TGTGCCAGCACCTGGGGCACTGAAGCTTTCTTT
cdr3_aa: CASTWGTEAFF

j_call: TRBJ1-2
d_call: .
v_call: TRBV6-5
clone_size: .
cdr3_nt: TGTGCCACCCGGGGGCCCGTGGCGCTAGACGGCGCTTTTCCCCTTTACACCTTC
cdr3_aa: CATRGPVALDGAFPLYTF

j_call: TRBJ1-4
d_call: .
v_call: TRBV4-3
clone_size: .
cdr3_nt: TGCGCCAGCAGCCAAGATGGCATCGAGACTAGTTGGACTAATGAAAAACTGTTTTTT
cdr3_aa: CASSQDGIETSWTNEKLFF

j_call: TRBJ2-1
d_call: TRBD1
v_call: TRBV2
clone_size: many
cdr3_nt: TGTGCCAGCGAGACAGGGGGAGCGGATGAGCAGTTCTTC
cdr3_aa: CASETGGADEQFF

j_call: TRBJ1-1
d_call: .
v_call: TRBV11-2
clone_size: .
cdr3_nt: TGTGCCAGCAGCTTAGATCTTAGGGCATCTCAGATTATGAACACTGAAGCTTTCTTT
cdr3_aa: CASSLDLRASQIMNTEAFF

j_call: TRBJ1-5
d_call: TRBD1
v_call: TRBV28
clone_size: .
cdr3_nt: TGTGCCAGCAGTTTGTCCCAGGGGGGCCGGCAGCCCCAGCATTTT
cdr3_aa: CASSLSQGGRQPQHF

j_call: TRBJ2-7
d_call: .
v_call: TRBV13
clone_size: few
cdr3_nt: TGTGCCAGCAGCTTAATGGGGGCTTCAAACTCCTACGAGCAGTACTTC
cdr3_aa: CASSLMGASNSYEQYF

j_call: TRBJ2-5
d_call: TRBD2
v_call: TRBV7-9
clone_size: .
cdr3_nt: TGTGCCAGCAGCTTCCTAGCGGGGGGGCCGGTGGAGACCCAGTACTTC
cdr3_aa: CASSFLAGGPVETQYF

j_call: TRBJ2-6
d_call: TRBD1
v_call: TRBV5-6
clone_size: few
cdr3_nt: TGTGCCAGCAGCCAGATCCGGGACAGGGCCTCTGGGGCCAACGTCCTGACTTTC
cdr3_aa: CASSQIRDRASGANVLTF

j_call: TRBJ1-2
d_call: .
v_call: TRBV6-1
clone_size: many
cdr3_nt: TGTGCCAGCAGGCCATATACGGACACCGACTATGGCTACACCTTC
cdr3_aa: CASRPYTDTDYGYTF

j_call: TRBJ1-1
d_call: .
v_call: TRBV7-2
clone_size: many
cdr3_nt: TGTGCCAGCAGATTTAAGATCGGCACTGAAGCTTTCTTT
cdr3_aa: CASRFKIGTEAFF

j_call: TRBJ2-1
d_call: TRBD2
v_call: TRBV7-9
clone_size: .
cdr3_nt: TGTGCCAGCAGCTTAGGGGGGGGAGAGAATGAGCAGTTCTTC
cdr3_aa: CASSLGGGENEQFF

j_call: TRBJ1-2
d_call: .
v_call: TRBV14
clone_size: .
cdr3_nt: TGTGCCAGCAGCCATTGGGGAGTTAAGAATGGCTACACCTTC
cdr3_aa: CASSHWGVKNGYTF

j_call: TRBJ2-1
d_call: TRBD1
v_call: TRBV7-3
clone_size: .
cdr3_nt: TGTGCCAGCAGCCTCACAGGGGGCGAGTACAATGAGCAGTTCTTC
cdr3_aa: CASSLTGGEYNEQFF

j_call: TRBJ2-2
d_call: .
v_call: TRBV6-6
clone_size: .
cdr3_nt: TGTGCCAGCAGTAGACCGACTTCGGGGGCGCCGCACACCGGGGAGCTGTTTTTT
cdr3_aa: CASSRPTSGAPHTGELFF

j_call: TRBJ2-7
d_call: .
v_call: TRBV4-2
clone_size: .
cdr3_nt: TGTGCCAGCAGCCCTACGGCAGTAATAAACGAGCAGTACTTC
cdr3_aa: CASSPTAVINEQYF

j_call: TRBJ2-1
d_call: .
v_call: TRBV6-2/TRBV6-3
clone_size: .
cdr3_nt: TGTGCCAGCAGGTCAGGGCATGAGCAGTTCTTC
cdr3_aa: CASRSGHEQFF

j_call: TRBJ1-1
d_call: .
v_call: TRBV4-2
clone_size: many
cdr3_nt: TGTGCCAGCAGCAGAGGGGGGAACACTGAAGCTTTCTTT
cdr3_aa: CASSRGGNTEAFF

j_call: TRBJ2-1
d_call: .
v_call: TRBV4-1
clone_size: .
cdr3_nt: TGCGCCAGCAACCAAGACCCTCCCCTAGCGCAGCCCGCTCCCGACCTATACAATGAGCAGTTCTTC
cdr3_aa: CASNQDPPLAQPAPDLYNEQFF

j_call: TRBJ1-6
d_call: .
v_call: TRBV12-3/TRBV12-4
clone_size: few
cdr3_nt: TGTGCCAGCAGTCAGGGTCATGAAAATAATTCACCCCTCCACTTT
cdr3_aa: CASSQGHENNSPLHF

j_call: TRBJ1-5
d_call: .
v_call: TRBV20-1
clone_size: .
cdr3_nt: TGCAGTGCTAGAGATTGGAGCAATCAGCCCCAGCATTTT
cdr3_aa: CSARDWSNQPQHF

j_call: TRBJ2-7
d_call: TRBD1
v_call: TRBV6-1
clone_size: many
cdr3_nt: TGTGCCAGCAGTGAATGGATCCCCGGGACAGGATACGAGCAGTACTTC
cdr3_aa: CASSEWIPGTGYEQYF

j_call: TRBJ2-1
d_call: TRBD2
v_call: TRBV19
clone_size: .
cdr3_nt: TGTGCCAGTATGAGCCCCACTAGCGGGGGGCGCAATGAGCAGTTCTTC
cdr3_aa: CASMSPTSGGRNEQFF

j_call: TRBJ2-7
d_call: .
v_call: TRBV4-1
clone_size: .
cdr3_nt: TGCGCCAGCAGCCAACTTGTCGGGGTGGAGGTCTACGAGCAGTACTTC
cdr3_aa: CASSQLVGVEVYEQYF

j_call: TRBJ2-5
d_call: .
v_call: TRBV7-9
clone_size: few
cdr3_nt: TGTGCCAGCAGCTTAGAGACAGAGATGTACCAAGAGACCCAGTACTTC
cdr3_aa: CASSLETEMYQETQYF

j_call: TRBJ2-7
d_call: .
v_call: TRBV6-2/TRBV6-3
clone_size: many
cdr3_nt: TGTGCCAGCAGGCGCGCCTACGAGCAGTACTTC
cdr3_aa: CASRRAYEQYF

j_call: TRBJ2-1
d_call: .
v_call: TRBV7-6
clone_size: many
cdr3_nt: TGTGCCAGCAGCTTACCCTCTCGGGGCAGTGAGCAGTTCTTC
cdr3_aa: CASSLPSRGSEQFF

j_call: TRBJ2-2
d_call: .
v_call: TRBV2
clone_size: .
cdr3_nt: TGTGCCAGCAGTCGTCGGGACTCTCGTAACACCGGGGAGCTGTTTTTT
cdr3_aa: CASSRRDSRNTGELFF

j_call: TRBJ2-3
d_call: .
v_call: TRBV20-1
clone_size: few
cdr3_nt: TGCAGTGCTAGAGACGGGACCCTAGGGGATACGCAGTATTTT
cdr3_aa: CSARDGTLGDTQYF

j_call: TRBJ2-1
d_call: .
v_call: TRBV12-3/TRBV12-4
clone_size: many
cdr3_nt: TGTGCCAGCAGTTTGGGAAAGGGCCATGAGCAGTTCTTC
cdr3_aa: CASSLGKGHEQFF

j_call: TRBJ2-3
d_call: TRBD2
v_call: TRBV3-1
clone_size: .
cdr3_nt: TGTGCCAGCAGCTATAGCGGGGGTCGAAGAGATACGCAGTATTTT
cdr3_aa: CASSYSGGRRDTQYF

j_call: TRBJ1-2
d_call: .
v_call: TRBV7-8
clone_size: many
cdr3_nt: TGTGCCAGCAGCTTAGCTACAGCCACAGGCTACACCTTC
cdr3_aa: CASSLATATGYTF

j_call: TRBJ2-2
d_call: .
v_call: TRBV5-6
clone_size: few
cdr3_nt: TGTGCCAGCAGCCCGTGGTCCCGGGCCACCGGGGAGCTGTTTTTT
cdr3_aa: CASSPWSRATGELFF

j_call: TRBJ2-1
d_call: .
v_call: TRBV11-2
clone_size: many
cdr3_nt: TGTGCCAGCAGCTTAATGGCAGCCTACAATGAGCAGTTCTTC
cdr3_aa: CASSLMAAYNEQFF

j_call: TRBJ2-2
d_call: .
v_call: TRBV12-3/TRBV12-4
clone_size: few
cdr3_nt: TGTGCCAGCAGTTTGGTCAGCCTCACCGGGGAGCTGTTTTTT
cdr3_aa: CASSLVSLTGELFF

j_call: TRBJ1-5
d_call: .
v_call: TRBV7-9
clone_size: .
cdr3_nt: TGTGCCAGCAGCGAAGGGGGGGGGCCCCAGCATTTT
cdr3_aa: CASSEGGGPQHF

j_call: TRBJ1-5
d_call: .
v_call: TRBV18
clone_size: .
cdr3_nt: TGTGCCAGCTCCCCGTACGGAGGCAATCAGCCCCAGCATTTT
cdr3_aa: CASSPYGGNQPQHF